This TCR beta chain was sequenced in a study of blood T cell repertoires in COVID-19. The overall study: Acute-phase and convalescent COVID-19 samples originated in the United States, Italy and Spain. T cells, B-cell-depleted T cells, or PBMCs provided the cDNA or gDNA that served as material.

Per the original data handling: Amplifying reference gene primers gave estimates of nucleated cell counts. Profiled with immunoSEQ multiplex PCR; TCRdb holds only in-frame clones, not every one. The D gene and trimming were derived from the DNA, and the V and J assignments and clone size from that table. The data contain about 150,000 clones, about 90% of them singletons. In its sample, this clone was seen once. The V gene's germline CDR1 is SGDLS and CDR2 YYNGEE. The CDR3 contains 18 residues. The ends lost 4 bases at V and 0 bases at J; junction bases unmatched: 13. This chain joins TRBV9 and TRBJ2-3; 8 bases match TRBD1. The sample was peripheral blood. This sequence originates from a man between 50 and 59 years old with acute or convalescent COVID-19. The CDR3 reads CASSLGNQGAKSTDTQYF. The CDR3 DNA reads TGTGCCAGCAGCCTAGGGAACCAGGGGGCCAAAAGCACAGATACGCAGTATTTT.